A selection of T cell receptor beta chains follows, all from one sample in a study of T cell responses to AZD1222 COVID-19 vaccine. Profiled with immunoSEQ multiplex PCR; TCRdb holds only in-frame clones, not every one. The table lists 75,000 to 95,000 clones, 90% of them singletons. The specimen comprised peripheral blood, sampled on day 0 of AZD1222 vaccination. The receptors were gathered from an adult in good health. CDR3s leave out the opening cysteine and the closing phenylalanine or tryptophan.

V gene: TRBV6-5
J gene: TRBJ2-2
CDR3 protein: ASIYEGVTGELF

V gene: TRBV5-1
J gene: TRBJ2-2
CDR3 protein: ASSLTPGDTGELF

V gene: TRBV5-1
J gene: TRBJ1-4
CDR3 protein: ASSSKGGEKLF

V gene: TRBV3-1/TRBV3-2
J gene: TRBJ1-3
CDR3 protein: ASSQDGTGLVVSGNTIY

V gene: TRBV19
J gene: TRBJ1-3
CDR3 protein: ASSIADRGNTIY

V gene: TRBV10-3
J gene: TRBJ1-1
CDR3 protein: AISDSMQGANEAF

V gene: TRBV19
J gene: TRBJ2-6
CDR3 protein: ASSILGPGANVLT

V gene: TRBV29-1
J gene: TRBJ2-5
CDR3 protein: SVVYRGVETQY

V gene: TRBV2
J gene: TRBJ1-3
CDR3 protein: ASSGELSGNTIY

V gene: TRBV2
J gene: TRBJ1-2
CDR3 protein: ASGRVGRYT

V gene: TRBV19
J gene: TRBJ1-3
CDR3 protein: ASSSTTLLLYLGNTIY

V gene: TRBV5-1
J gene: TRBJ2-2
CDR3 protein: ASSLERLNTGELF

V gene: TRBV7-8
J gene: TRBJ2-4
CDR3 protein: ASSFAGVAKNIQY

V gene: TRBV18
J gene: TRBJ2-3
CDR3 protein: ASSPRRSGGRDTQY

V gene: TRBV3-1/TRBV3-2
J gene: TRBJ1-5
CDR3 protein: ASSQDRNQPQH

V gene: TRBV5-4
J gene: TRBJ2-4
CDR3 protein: ASSFSDRQNIQY

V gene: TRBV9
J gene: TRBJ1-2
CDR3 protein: ASSVGEHTSNYGYT

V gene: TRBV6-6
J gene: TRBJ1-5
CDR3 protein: ASSRQGSQPQH

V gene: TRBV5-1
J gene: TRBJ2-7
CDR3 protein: ASRENPAYEQY

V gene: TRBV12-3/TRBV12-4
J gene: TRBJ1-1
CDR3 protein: ASSLRGAKAF

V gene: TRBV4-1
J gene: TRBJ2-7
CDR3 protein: ASSQGQGESSYEQY

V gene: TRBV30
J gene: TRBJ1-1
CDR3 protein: AWGLGVFNRAF

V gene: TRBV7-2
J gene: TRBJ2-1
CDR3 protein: ASSSTPLAGKHNEQF

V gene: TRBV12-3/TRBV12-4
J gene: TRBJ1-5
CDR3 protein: ASGEPQH

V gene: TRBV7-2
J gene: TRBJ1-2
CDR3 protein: ASSPGPGDYGYT

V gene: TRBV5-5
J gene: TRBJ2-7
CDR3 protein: ASSLLAGGGSYEQY

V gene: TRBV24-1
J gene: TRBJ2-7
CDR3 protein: ATSDSWTNEQY

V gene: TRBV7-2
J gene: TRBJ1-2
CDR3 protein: ASSLGRDGYT

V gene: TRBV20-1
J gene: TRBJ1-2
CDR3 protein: SASNPFGYT

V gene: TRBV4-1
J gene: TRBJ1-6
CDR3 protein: ASSQDLDRGSNSPLH

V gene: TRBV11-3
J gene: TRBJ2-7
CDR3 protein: ASSLGVAGEYEQY

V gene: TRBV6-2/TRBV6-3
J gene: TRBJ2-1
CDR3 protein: ASSRPLWRQF

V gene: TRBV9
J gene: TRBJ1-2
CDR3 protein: ASTPESATNYGYT

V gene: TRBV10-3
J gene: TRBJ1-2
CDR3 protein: AITVGTNRYGYT

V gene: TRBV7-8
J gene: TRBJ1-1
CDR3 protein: ASSPQSGTEAF

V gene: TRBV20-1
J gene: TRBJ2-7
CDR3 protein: SASGGGDEQY

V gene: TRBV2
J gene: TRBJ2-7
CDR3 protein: ATSGTPYEQY

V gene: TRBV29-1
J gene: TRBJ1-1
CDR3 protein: SGRAWGTEAF

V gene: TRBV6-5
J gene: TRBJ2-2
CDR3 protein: ASSYSTGNTGELF

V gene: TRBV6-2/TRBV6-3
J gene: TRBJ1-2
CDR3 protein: ASSWDRGGGYT

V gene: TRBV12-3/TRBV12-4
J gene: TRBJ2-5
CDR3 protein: ASSLRGWETQY

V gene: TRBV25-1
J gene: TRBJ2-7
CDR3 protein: ASSETRGNDEQY

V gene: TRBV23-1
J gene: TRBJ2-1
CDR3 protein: ASSQSAGTGGIYEQF

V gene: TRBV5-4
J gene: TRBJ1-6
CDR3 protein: ASSLGDRVNPPLH

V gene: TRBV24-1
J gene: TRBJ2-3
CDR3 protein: ATSELAGHNTQY

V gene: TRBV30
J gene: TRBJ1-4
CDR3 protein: ARAGGPDEKLF

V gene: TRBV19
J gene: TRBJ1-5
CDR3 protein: ASRDGQGARPQH

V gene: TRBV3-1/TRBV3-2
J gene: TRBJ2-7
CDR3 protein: ASSPSGGYEQY

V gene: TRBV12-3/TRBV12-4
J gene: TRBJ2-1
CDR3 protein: ASSSRGDNEQF

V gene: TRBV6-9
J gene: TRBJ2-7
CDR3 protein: ASNRDNSYEQY

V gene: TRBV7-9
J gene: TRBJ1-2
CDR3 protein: ASSLGEGRPGYT

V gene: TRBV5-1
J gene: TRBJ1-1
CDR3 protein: ASSSTGIRTEAF

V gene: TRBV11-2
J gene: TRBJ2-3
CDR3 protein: ASSLVSPPDTQY

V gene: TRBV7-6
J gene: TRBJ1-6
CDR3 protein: ASSFGTGGAANSPLH

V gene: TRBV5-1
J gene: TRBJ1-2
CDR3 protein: ASNPAGGYGYT

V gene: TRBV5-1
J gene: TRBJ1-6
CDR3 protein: ASSPDRNLNPLH

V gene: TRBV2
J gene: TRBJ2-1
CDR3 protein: ARGLAGLVNEQF

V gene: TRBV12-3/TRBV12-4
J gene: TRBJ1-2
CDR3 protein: ASRLRVYGYT

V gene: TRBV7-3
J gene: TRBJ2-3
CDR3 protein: ASSSGLAGTDTQY